These 9 T cell receptor beta chains were all obtained from the same sample, sequenced in a study of blood T cell repertoires in COVID-19. TCRdb's table, derived via immunoSEQ multiplex PCR, lists solely in-frame clones and lacks some. The table shows hundreds of thousands of clones, with 70% to 90% occurring only once. Material: peripheral blood. All receptors derive from a man aged 50 or older with COVID-19, enrolled during active disease.

The J gene is TRBJ2-5, the V gene TRBV7-9, with D possibly being TRBD2 (6 bases). Germline-derived CDR1 and CDR2 are SEHNR and FQNEAQ (reference sequence). This CDR3 spans 16 amino acids. The germline V and J ends were trimmed by 1 base and 4 bases, with 16 bases remaining between them. For the CDR3, the DNA is TGTGCCAGCAGCTTAGGGTTCGGGACTGGACCAGAGACCCAGTACTTC. Translating it yields CASSLGFGTGPETQYF.

The V call is TRBV18, the J call TRBJ1-2; a possible D gene is TRBD1 (5 bases). From germline, CDR1 is KGHSH and CDR2 LQKENI. CDR3 length equals 13 residues. V dropped 6 bases and J dropped 2 bases, with 10 bases sitting between them. CDR3: CASSPDRNYGYTF. The CDR3 DNA reads as TGTGCCAGCTCCCCCGACAGAAACTATGGCTACACCTTC. The full variable domain, its missing parts supplied by reference TRBV18 and TRBJ1-2, is NAGVMQNPRHLVRRRGQEARLRCSPMKGHSHVYWYRQLPEEGLKFMVYLQKENIIDESGMPKERFSAEFPKEGPSILRIQQVVRGDSAAYFCASSPDRNYGYTFGSGTRLTVV.

The J gene is TRBJ1-2, the V gene TRBV6-2 or TRBV6-3, with D uncertain. V was shortened by 2 bases and J by 3 bases, with 10 bases between the two germline ends. The V gene's germline CDR1 is MNHEY and CDR2 SVGEGT. This CDR3 is built from 14 residues. The CDR3 here is CASSYGGADYGYTF. The CDR3 coding sequence is TGTGCCAGCAGTTACGGTGGTGCGGACTATGGCTACACCTTC.

This clone has at least ten counts. Other DNA sequences within the sample encode an identical CDR3. The chain joins TRBV18 to TRBJ1-1; D is unresolved. V lost 3 bases and J 1 base, leaving 6 bases between the germline ends. The CDR3 consists of 13 residues. CDR1 is KGHSH and CDR2 is LQKENI in the germline V gene. For the CDR3, the DNA is TGTGCCAGCTCACCGTCGGGGAACACTGAAGCTTTCTTT. Encoded protein: CASSPSGNTEAFF.

The chain combines TRBV24-1 with TRBJ2-3, with a tentative D call TRBD1 (6 bases). The CDR3 covers 16 residues. CDR1 and CDR2 from the germline V gene are KGHDR and SFDVKD. V was shortened by 5 bases and J by 6 bases, with 20 bases between the two germline ends. The CDR3: CATSAASSPRGDTQYF. The CDR3 coding sequence is TGTGCCACCAGTGCGGCTAGCAGTCCGAGGGGGGATACGCAGTATTTT.

The CDR3 coding sequence is TGTGCCAGTAGTCCGGTAGCGGGAGATTTCTATACGCAGTATTTT. It encodes CASSPVAGDFYTQYF. The V and J genes are TRBV19 and TRBJ2-3; 9 bases are shared with TRBD2. V was clipped by 5 bases and J by 7 bases; unmatched bases: 10. Looked up from germline, CDR1 is LNHDA and CDR2 is SQIVND (reference sequence). The CDR3 has 15 amino acids.

The chain recombines TRBV6-2 or TRBV6-3 with TRBJ2-7; D may be TRBD2 (6 bases). Per germline, CDR1 MNHEY and CDR2 SVGEGT. The CDR3 is made up of 14 amino acids. Between the trimmed V and J ends, which lost 2 bases and 4 bases, there was a span of 12 bases. The CDR3 region has the DNA TGTGCCAGCAGTTACCCCGGGGGTCTATACGAGCAGTACTTC. Protein: CASSYPGGLYEQYF.

This clone was observed a single time. The chain combines TRBV2 with TRBJ2-1; D is perhaps TRBD1 (6 bases). With 5 bases removed from V and 2 bases from J, the gap between germline ends came to 7 bases. Germline lookup yields CDR1 SNHLY and CDR2 FYNNEI. The CDR3 covers 13 residues. The CDR3 DNA reads as TGTGCCAGCAGTTGGACAGCCTACAATGAGCAGTTCTTC. Protein sequence: CASSWTAYNEQFF.

CDR3 loop: CASSQDRADTQYF. In DNA form, the CDR3 reads TGTGCCAGCAGCCAAGACAGGGCAGATACGCAGTATTTT. This rearrangement joins TRBV7-8 to TRBJ2-3, with 7 bases identical to TRBD1. There are 13 residues in the CDR3. The ends lost 5 bases at V and 4 bases at J; junction bases unmatched: 3. Germline values: CDR1 SGHVS, CDR2 FQNEAQ.